Below are 15 T cell receptor beta chains sequenced from a single sample in a study of blood T cell repertoires in COVID-19. Method: immunoSEQ multiplex PCR; TCRdb's copy keeps in-frame clones and lacks some. The data show under 150,000 clones, around 89% seen once. Sequenced input: PBMCs or T cells enriched from blood (not recorded which). Every receptor here comes from a young woman with acute COVID-19.

The chain links TRBV10-1 to TRBJ2-5, with 10 nucleotides matching TRBD2. V shed 0 bases and J 5 bases; nucleotides not matched to a gene: 9. The germline CDR1 and CDR2 sequences are WNHNN and SYGVQD (reference sequence). The CDR3 extends over 17 amino acids. In DNA form, the CDR3 reads TGCGCCAGCAGTGAGTCTAGAAGCGGGAGGGCCTGGGAGACCCAGTACTTC. Translating gives CASSESRSGRAWETQYF.

The sample holds one count of this clone. The J gene is TRBJ2-1, the V gene TRBV3-1 (or the pseudogene TRBV3-2), with TRBD2 as a possible D gene (6 bases). V was cut by 4 bases and J by 3 bases, with 10 bases left in between. The germline V gene has CDR1 LGHDT and CDR2 YNNKEL (reference sequence). There are 14 residues in the CDR3. This chain's CDR3 is CASSRDFNYNEQFF. CDR3 bases: TGTGCCAGCAGCCGGGACTTCAACTACAATGAGCAGTTCTTC.

J is TRBJ2-7 and V is TRBV29-1, with TRBD2 matching 12 bases. Germline V gene sequence: CDR1 SQVTM, CDR2 ANQGSEA. J lost 9 bases, V lost 6 bases, and 9 bases had no gene match. CDR3 size: 13 residues. CDR3 bases: TGCAGCGTATCTAGACTAGCGGGAGCCTTGCAGTACTTC. Amino acid sequence: CSVSRLAGALQYF.

V is TRBV6-1 and J is TRBJ1-6, with 8 bases that match TRBD1. CDR3 length equals 16 residues. Germline CDR1 and CDR2: MNHNS and SASEGT. The V and J ends lost 1 base and 12 bases, in that order; junction bases with no gene match: 11. The DNA for the CDR3 is TGTGCCAGCAGTGAAGGGGGGACAGGCCTTCCGAAACCCCTCCACTTT. It translates to CASSEGGTGLPKPLHF.

J is TRBJ2-3 and V is TRBV20-1, with 8 bases lining up with TRBD2. Per the germline V gene, CDR1 is DFQATT and CDR2 is SNEGSKA (reference sequence). The length of the CDR3 is 16 residues. Trimming removed 4 bases from V and 0 bases from J; junction bases left unmatched: 9. The CDR3 loop is CSANERGKGSTDTQYF. CDR3 DNA sequence: TGCAGTGCTAATGAGCGGGGGAAAGGTAGCACAGATACGCAGTATTTT.

The rearrangement links TRBV15 to TRBJ1-3; D is unresolved. Germline CDR1 LNHNV, CDR2 YYDKDF (reference sequence). Trimming removed 4 bases from V and 0 bases from J, with 10 bases in between. The CDR3 consists of 15 residues. This chain's CDR3 is CATSIGWSSGNTIYF. CDR3 DNA sequence: TGTGCCACCAGCATTGGCTGGAGCTCTGGAAACACCATATATTTT. The whole variable domain, filled in from reference TRBV15 and TRBJ1-3, reads DAMVIQNPRYQVTQFGKPVTLSCSQTLNHNVMYWYQQKSSQAPKLLFHYYDKDFNNEADTPDNFQSRRPNTSFCFLDIRSPGLGDTAMYLCATSIGWSSGNTIYFGEGSWLTVV.

The chain combines TRBV28 with TRBJ1-4; D is possibly TRBD1 (5 bases). The CDR3 extends over 16 amino acids. Trimming took off 2 bases at V and 6 bases at J, with 16 bases between the two ends. The germline V gene has CDR1 MDHEN and CDR2 SYDVKM. CDR3 DNA sequence: TGTGCCAGCAGTTTAGCGGGGTGGCAGGGAGATGAAAAACTGTTTTTT. Its translation: CASSLAGWQGDEKLFF.

This chain connects TRBV29-1 to TRBJ1-1; D remains ambiguous. The CDR3 sequence is 14 residues long. Germline CDR1 SQVTM, CDR2 ANQGSEA. V was shortened by 0 bases and J by 2 bases, with 10 bases between the two germline ends. CDR3 protein: CSVEERRRNTEAFF. CDR3 sequence (DNA): TGCAGCGTTGAAGAAAGACGGAGAAACACTGAAGCTTTCTTT.

This clone was counted once. This chain uses TRBV30 with TRBJ1-2, with 9 bases aligning to TRBD1. The V and J ends lost 2 bases and 4 bases, in that order; junction bases with no gene match: 14. The CDR3 runs to 17 residues. Germline CDR1 is GTSNPN and CDR2 is SVGIG (reference sequence). The CDR3 nucleotides are TGTGCCTGGAGTAGAATCGCTCCGGGACAGGGTGGCTATGGCTACACCTTC. Translated: CAWSRIAPGQGGYGYTF.

The J gene is TRBJ1-3, the V gene TRBV5-1, with D perhaps matching TRBD1 (6 bases). The V and J ends lost 4 bases and 0 bases respectively, with 17 bases between them. Looked up from germline, CDR1 is SGHRS and CDR2 is YFSETQ. The length of the CDR3 is 17 residues. In DNA form, the CDR3 reads TGCGCCAGCAGCCCGGGGGGGGCAGGTAGCTCTGGAAACACCATATATTTT. This gives the protein CASSPGGAGSSGNTIYF.

Here the CDR3 reads CASRTSRVGNNEQFF. The CDR3 nucleotides are TGTGCCAGCAGAACCTCCAGGGTTGGGAACAATGAGCAGTTCTTC. The chain links TRBV28 to TRBJ2-1; D might be TRBD1 (5 bases). The V gene lost 6 bases and the J gene lost 5 bases, with 17 bases spanning the gap. The CDR3 runs to 15 residues. The germline gives CDR1 MDHEN, CDR2 SYDVKM.

The chain recombines TRBV5-1 with TRBJ1-1, with 7 bases fitting TRBD1. V shed 5 bases and J 4 bases; nucleotides not matched to a gene: 23. This CDR3 region has 19 residues. Germline CDR1 reads SGHRS; CDR2 reads YFSETQ. The CDR3 spells CASRPGGSGQPSRGTEAFF. In DNA, the CDR3 is TGCGCCAGCAGGCCCGGGGGCTCGGGACAGCCCTCGAGGGGCACTGAAGCTTTCTTT. Combining the CDR3 with reference TRBV5-1 and TRBJ1-1 gives the whole variable domain KAGVTQTPRYLIKTRGQQVTLSCSPISGHRSVSWYQQTPGQGLQFLFEYFSETQRNKGNFPGRFSGRQFSNSRSEMNVSTLELGDSALYLCASRPGGSGQPSRGTEAFFGQGTRLTVV.

A single count supports this clone. The chain combines TRBV5-1 with TRBJ2-7, with D possibly being TRBD1 (6 bases). The CDR3 has 16 residues. Trimming cost V 0 bases and J 0 bases, with 13 bases left between them. Germline loops: CDR1 SGHRS, CDR2 YFSETQ. The CDR3 sequence is CASSLAGGQYSYEQYF. Here the CDR3 DNA reads TGCGCCAGCAGCTTGGCCGGCGGACAGTACTCCTACGAGCAGTACTTC.

The genes are TRBV19 and TRBJ1-5, with D maybe TRBD1 (5 bases). Germline CDR1 and CDR2: LNHDA and SQIVND (reference sequence). V was cut by 2 bases and J by 0 bases, with 14 bases left in between. The CDR3 has 17 amino acids. The CDR3 nucleotides read TGTGCCAGTAGTATATGGGGGGTCGGGCTTAGCAATCAGCCCCAGCATTTT. Translation: CASSIWGVGLSNQPQHF. The full variable domain, with the rest looked up from reference TRBV19 and TRBJ1-5, is DGGITQSPKYLFRKEGQNVTLSCEQNLNHDAMYWYRQDPGQGLRLIYYSQIVNDFQKGDIAEGYSVSREKKESFPLTVTSAQKNPTAFYLCASSIWGVGLSNQPQHFGDGTRLSIL.

The CDR3 DNA sequence: TGTGCCAGCAGTTACTCAGCGGGAGAGTTCTACAATGAGCAGTTCTTC. This codes for CASSYSAGEFYNEQFF. The rearrangement joins TRBV6-5 to TRBJ2-1; 8 bases align to TRBD2. Germline-derived CDR1 and CDR2 are MNHEY and SVGAGI. This CDR3 has 16 amino acids. The trim removed 0 bases at V and 3 bases at J, leaving 4 bases unmatched.